The clone carrying this TCR beta chain showed up many times. Unique molecular identifiers were incorporated during preparation of the TCRbeta library. TCRdb re-called the PCR reads with MiXCR, one entry per CDR3 protein. The sample carries about 130,000 distinct CDR3 sequences, roughly 9% recorded once. This sample is drawn from a study of T-cell reconstitution after alpha-beta-depleted transplantation in children. This CDR3 is 13 amino acids long. Trimming pared 3 bases from V and 4 bases from J, leaving 9 bases between. Germline values: CDR1 SGHVS, CDR2 FNYEAQ. The chain couples TRBV7-6 to TRBJ1-1; a possible D gene is TRBD1 (5 bases). This receptor was obtained from a girl less than two years old who had a stem cell transplant for combined immunodeficiency, so the T cells may come from the graft donor. This sample comprised PBMCs, mostly from graft donor cells, obtained 180 days after TCRalphabeta/CD19-depleted stem cell transplant. Here the CDR3 reads CASSLGGGTEAFF. The CDR3 DNA reads as TGTGCCAGCAGCTTGGGGGGGGGCACTGAAGCTTTCTTT.